Presented here are 10 T cell receptor beta chains from one specimen sequenced in a study of T cell responses to AZD1222 COVID-19 vaccine. This table comes from immunoSEQ multiplex PCR, and its TCRdb copy is limited to in-frame clones, with some not included. This table holds 140,000 to 150,000 clones, under 95% found once. The sequences come from peripheral blood, collected on day 0 of MenACWY control vaccination. The receptors were sampled from an adult in good health.

The chain is built from TRBV19 and TRBJ1-5, with 8 bases fitting TRBD1. The J segment lost 4 bases and the V segment lost 3 bases, leaving 8 bases of the junction unmatched. This CDR3 has 16 amino acids. Germline CDR1 is LNHDA and CDR2 is SQIVND (reference sequence). The DNA of the CDR3 is TGTGCCAGTAGTATCTTTTCAGGGGGCGGAAATCAGCCCCAGCATTTT. Its translation: CASSIFSGGGNQPQHF. Full variable domain (rest looked up from reference TRBV19 and TRBJ1-5): DGGITQSPKYLFRKEGQNVTLSCEQNLNHDAMYWYRQDPGQGLRLIYYSQIVNDFQKGDIAEGYSVSREKKESFPLTVTSAQKNPTAFYLCASSIFSGGGNQPQHFGDGTRLSIL.

The chain joins TRBV5-1 to TRBJ2-5, with D perhaps matching TRBD2 (6 bases). The CDR3 is 15 amino acids. Germline assignment: CDR1 SGHRS and CDR2 YFSETQ. V lost 3 bases to trimming and J lost 3 bases, with 15 bases between them. The CDR3 DNA sequence: TGCGCCAGCAGCTACATCGCCGCGGGGAAAGAGACCCAGTACTTC. This gives the protein CASSYIAAGKETQYF.

The J gene is TRBJ1-1, the V gene TRBV27; D perhaps matches TRBD1 (6 bases). The CDR3 contains 15 residues. CDR1 is MNHEY, CDR2 SMNVEV, per germline (reference sequence). The germline V and J ends were trimmed by 4 bases and 0 bases, with 12 bases remaining between them. CDR3 DNA sequence: TGTGCCAGCAGTTCCTTAGACAGGTTGAACACTGAAGCTTTCTTT. It translates to CASSSLDRLNTEAFF.

This clone was seen a few times. The V call is TRBV6-5, the J call TRBJ2-1, with D maybe TRBD2 (6 bases). Trimming took off 11 bases at V and 1 base at J, with 6 bases between the two ends. CDR3 length: 11 residues. Germline values: CDR1 MNHEY, CDR2 SVGAGI. The CDR3 loop reads CAAGSYNEQFF. The CDR3 DNA reads TGTGCCGCGGGGTCCTACAATGAGCAGTTCTTC.

DNA for the CDR3: TGTGCCAGTAGTGGCAGGTGGGCGGCGAACACCGGGGAGCTGTTTTTT. Translating it yields CASSGRWAANTGELFF. The rearrangement links TRBV19 to TRBJ2-2, with D unresolved. Germline values: CDR1 LNHDA, CDR2 SQIVND (reference sequence). Trimming left V 5 bases short and J 0 bases short, with 13 bases between. This CDR3 has 16 residues.

The chain is built from TRBV5-1 and TRBJ1-4, with 8 bases that match TRBD1. The junction had 9 bases not matched to a gene; V was cut back by 4 bases and J by 7 bases. Looked up from germline, CDR1 is SGHRS and CDR2 is YFSETQ. The CDR3 loop spans 15 amino acids. The chain's CDR3 is CASSPTGGGGEKLFF. Here the CDR3 DNA reads TGCGCCAGCAGCCCCACAGGGGGAGGTGGTGAAAAACTGTTTTTT.

The chain links TRBV4-2 to TRBJ2-6, with D possibly being TRBD2 (6 bases). CDR3 length: 16 amino acids. Germline V gene lookup returns CDR1 LGHNA and CDR2 YNFKEQ. Trimming cost V 0 bases and J 2 bases, with 8 bases left between them. The CDR3 protein is CASSQDGGTGANVLTF. CDR3 sequence (DNA): TGTGCCAGCAGCCAAGATGGAGGGACTGGGGCCAACGTCCTGACTTTC.

This chain links TRBV7-2 with TRBJ1-2, with D possibly being TRBD1 (6 bases). Trimming removed 2 bases from V and 2 bases from J, with 12 bases in between. This CDR3 comprises 15 residues. Per germline, CDR1 SGHTA and CDR2 FQGNSA. In DNA form, the CDR3 reads TGTGCCAGCAGCTTATCGTACGGACAGAACTATGGCTACACCTTC. Translated: CASSLSYGQNYGYTF.

The gene calls are TRBV29-1 and TRBJ1-1; 9 bases align to TRBD1. Germline V CDR1 and CDR2: SQVTM, ANQGSEA. This CDR3 is built from 14 residues. The J segment lost 5 bases and the V segment lost 6 bases, leaving 10 bases of the junction unmatched. The CDR3 bases are TGCAGCGTCCACCCACAGGGGGCCTTTACTGAAGCTTTCTTT. The encoded protein is CSVHPQGAFTEAFF.

V is TRBV7-6 and J is TRBJ1-5, with 10 bases identical to TRBD1. Germline V gene data show CDR1 as SGHVS and CDR2 as FNYEAQ. The CDR3 has 18 amino acids. Trimming took 0 bases from V and 0 from J; bases not matched to a gene: 5. The CDR3 sequence is CASSLATGGPYSNQPQHF. CDR3 DNA: TGTGCCAGCAGCTTAGCGACAGGGGGCCCTTATAGCAATCAGCCCCAGCATTTT.